Sequencing of this T cell receptor beta chain was carried out in a study of T cells in Graves' hyperthyroidism and ophthalmopathy. Broader study findings: Ophthalmopathy was model-predicted a median around 6.7 months pre-onset.

Regions amplified from RNA transcripts were the TCR beta CDR3 regions. When the TCR CDR3 underwent first-round RT-PCR, the HTBI primer set was used. Each CDR3 protein is one row after TCRdb ran MiXCR on the multiplex PCR reads. Of some 620,000 distinct CDR3 sequences listed, roughly 15% are singletons. This clonotype was counted many times. Its antigen is unknown. Per germline, CDR1 MNHEY and CDR2 SMNVEV (reference sequence). The CDR3 runs 16 residues. Trimming at V came to 6 bases and at J to 3 bases, leaving 7 bases not matched to a gene. Sequencing was carried out using blood. The TCR originated in a woman aged 25 to 39 with Graves' hyperthyroidism. The V and J genes are TRBV27 and TRBJ2-7; 14 nucleotides match TRBD2. The CDR3 here is CASRPDGLAGGYEQYF. The CDR3, as DNA: TGTGCCAGCAGACCCGACGGACTAGCGGGAGGCTACGAGCAGTACTTC.